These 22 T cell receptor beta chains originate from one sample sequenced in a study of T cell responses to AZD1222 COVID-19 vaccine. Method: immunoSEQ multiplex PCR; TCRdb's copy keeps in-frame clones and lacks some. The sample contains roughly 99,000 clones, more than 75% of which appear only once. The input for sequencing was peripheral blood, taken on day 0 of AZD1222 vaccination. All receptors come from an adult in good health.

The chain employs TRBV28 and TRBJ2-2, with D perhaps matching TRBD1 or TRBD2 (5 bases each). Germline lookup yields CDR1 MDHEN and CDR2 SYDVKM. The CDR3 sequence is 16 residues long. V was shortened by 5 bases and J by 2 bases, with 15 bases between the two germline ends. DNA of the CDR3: TGTGCCAGCAGTAGGGCCCCAGGGAGTAACACCGGGGAGCTGTTTTTT. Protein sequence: CASSRAPGSNTGELFF.

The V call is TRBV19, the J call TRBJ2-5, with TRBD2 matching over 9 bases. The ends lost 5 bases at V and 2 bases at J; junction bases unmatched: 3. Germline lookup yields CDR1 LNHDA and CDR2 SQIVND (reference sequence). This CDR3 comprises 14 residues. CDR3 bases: TGTGCCAGTAGTTTCCTAGCGGGGCAAGAGACCCAGTACTTC. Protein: CASSFLAGQETQYF.

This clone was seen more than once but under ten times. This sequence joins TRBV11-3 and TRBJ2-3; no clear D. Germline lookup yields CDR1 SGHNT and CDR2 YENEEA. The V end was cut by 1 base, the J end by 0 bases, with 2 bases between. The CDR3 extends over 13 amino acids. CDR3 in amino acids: CASSLGSTDTQYF. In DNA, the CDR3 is TGTGCCAGCAGCTTAGGGAGCACAGATACGCAGTATTTT.

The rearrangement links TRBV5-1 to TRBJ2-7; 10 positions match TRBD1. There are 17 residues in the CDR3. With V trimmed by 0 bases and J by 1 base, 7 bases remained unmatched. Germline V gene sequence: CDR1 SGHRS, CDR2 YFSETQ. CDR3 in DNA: TGCGCCAGCAGCTTGGCACCGGGACAGGGGTGGTCCTACGAGCAGTACTTC. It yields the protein CASSLAPGQGWSYEQYF. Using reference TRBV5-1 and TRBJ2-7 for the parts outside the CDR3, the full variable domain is KAGVTQTPRYLIKTRGQQVTLSCSPISGHRSVSWYQQTPGQGLQFLFEYFSETQRNKGNFPGRFSGRQFSNSRSEMNVSTLELGDSALYLCASSLAPGQGWSYEQYFGPGTRLTVT.

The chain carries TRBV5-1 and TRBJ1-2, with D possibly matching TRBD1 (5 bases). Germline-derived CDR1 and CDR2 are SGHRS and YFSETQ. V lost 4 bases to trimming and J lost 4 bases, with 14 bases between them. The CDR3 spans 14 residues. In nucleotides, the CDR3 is TGCGCCAGCAGCGGGGACTCCGGTGGCTATGGCTACACCTTC. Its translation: CASSGDSGGYGYTF. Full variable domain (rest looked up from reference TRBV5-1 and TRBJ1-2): KAGVTQTPRYLIKTRGQQVTLSCSPISGHRSVSWYQQTPGQGLQFLFEYFSETQRNKGNFPGRFSGRQFSNSRSEMNVSTLELGDSALYLCASSGDSGGYGYTFGSGTRLTVV.

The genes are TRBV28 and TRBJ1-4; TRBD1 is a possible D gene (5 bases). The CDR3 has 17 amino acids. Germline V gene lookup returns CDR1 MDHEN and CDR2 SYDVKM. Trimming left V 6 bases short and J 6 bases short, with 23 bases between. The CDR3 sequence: CASSLLNFRPGDEKLFF. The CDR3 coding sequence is TGTGCCAGCAGCTTACTGAACTTCCGGCCGGGGGATGAAAAACTGTTTTTT.

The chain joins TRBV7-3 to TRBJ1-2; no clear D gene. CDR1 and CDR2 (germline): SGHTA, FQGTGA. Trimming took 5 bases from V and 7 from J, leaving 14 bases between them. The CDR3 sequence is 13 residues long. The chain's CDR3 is CASSADTGGGYTF. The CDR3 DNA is TGTGCCAGCAGCGCTGATACGGGTGGTGGCTACACCTTC.

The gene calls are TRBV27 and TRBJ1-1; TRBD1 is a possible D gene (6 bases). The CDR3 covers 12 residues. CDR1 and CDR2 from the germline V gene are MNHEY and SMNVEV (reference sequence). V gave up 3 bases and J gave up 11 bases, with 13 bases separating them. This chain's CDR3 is CASSFGTTSAFF. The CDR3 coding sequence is TGTGCCAGCAGTTTTGGGACAACTTCGGCTTTCTTT.

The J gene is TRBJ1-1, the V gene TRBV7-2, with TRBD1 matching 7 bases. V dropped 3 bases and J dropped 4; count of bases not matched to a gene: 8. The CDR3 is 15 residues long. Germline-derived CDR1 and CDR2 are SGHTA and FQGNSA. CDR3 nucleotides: TGTGCCAGCAGCTTTCCTCGACAGGGCCGCACTGAAGCTTTCTTT. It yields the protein CASSFPRQGRTEAFF.

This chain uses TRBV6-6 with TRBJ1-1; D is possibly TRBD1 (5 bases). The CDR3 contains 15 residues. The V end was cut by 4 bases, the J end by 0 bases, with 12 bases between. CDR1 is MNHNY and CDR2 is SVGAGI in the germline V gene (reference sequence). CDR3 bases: TGTGCCAGCAGTTCCGACAGAGGTATGAACACTGAAGCTTTCTTT. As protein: CASSSDRGMNTEAFF.

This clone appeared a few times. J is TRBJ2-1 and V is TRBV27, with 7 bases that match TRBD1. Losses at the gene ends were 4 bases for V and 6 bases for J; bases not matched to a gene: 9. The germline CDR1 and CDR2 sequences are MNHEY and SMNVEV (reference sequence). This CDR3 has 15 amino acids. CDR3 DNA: TGTGCCAGCAGTTCGAACAGGGGTAAGGGCAATGAGCAGTTCTTC. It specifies CASSSNRGKGNEQFF.

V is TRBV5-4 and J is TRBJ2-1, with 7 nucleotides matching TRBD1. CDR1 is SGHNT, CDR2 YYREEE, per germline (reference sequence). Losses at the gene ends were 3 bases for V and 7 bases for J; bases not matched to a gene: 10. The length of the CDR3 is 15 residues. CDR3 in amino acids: CASSSGQASVNEQFF. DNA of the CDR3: TGTGCCAGCAGCTCCGGACAGGCGTCCGTGAATGAGCAGTTCTTC. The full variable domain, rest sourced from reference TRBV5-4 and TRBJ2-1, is ETGVTQSPTHLIKTRGQQVTLRCSSQSGHNTVSWYQQALGQGPQFIFQYYREEENGRGNFPPRFSGLQFPNYSSELNVNALELDDSALYLCASSSGQASVNEQFFGPGTRLTVL.

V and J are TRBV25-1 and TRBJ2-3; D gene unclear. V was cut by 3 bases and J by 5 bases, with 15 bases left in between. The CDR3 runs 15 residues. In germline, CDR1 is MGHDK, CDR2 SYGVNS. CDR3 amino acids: CASSDGIDEIDTQYF. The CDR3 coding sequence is TGTGCCAGCAGTGACGGCATTGACGAGATAGATACGCAGTATTTT.

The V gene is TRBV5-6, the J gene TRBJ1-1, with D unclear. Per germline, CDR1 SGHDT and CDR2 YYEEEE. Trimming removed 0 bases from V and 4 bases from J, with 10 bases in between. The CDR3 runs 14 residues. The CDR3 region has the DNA TGTGCCAGCAGCTTGGCCGGGGTGAGCACTGAAGCTTTCTTT. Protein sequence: CASSLAGVSTEAFF.

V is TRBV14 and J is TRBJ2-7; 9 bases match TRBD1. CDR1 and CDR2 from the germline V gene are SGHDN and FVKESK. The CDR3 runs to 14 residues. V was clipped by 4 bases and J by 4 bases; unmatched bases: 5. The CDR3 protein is CASSRSGTGYEQYF. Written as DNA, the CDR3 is TGTGCCAGCAGCCGTTCCGGGACAGGGTACGAGCAGTACTTC.

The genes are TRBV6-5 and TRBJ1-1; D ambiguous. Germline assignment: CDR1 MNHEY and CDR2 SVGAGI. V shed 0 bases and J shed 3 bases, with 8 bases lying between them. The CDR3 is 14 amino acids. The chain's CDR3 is CASSYSNFDTEAFF. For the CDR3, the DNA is TGTGCCAGCAGTTACTCGAATTTTGACACTGAAGCTTTCTTT.

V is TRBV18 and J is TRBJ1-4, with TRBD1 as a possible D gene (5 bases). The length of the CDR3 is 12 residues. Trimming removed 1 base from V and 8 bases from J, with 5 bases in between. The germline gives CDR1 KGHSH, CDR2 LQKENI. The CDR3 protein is CASSPHREKLFF. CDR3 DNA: TGTGCCAGCTCACCACACAGGGAAAAACTGTTTTTT.

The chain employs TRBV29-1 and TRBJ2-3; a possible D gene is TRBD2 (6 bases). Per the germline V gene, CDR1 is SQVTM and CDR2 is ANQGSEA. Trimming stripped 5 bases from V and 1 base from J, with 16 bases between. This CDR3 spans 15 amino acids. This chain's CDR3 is CSVPLAMGGTDTQYF. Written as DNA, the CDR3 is TGCAGCGTTCCACTAGCAATGGGGGGCACAGATACGCAGTATTTT.

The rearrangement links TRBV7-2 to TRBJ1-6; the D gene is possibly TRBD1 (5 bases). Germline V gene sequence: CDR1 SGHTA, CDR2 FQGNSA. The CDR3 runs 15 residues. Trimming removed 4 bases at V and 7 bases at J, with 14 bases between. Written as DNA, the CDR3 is TGTGCCAGCAGCTCCAGGGACCTGGGAAATTCACCCCTCCACTTT. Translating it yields CASSSRDLGNSPLHF. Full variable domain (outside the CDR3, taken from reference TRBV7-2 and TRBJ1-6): GAGVSQSPSNKVTEKGKDVELRCDPISGHTALYWYRQSLGQGLEFLIYFQGNSAPDKSGLPSDRFSAERTGGSVSTLTIQRTQQEDSAVYLCASSSRDLGNSPLHFGNGTRLTVT.

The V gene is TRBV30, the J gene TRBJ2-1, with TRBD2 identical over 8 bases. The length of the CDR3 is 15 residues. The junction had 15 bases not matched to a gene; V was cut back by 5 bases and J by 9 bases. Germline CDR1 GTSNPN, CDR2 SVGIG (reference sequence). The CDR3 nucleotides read TGTGCCTGGGGCAAGGTGGGCGGGGGGCCTGGTGAGCAGTTCTTC. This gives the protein CAWGKVGGGPGEQFF.

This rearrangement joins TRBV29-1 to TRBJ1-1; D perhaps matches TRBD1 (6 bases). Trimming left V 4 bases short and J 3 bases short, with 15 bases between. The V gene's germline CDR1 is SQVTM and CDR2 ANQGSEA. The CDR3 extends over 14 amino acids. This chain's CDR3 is CSVGMRGGHTEAFF. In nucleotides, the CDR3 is TGCAGCGTTGGGATGAGAGGGGGGCACACTGAAGCTTTCTTT.

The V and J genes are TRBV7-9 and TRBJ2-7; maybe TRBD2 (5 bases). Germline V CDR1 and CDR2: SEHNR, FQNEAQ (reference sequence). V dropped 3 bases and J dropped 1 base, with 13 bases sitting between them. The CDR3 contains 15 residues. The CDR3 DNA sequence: TGTGCCAGCAGCTTTAGCGCTAGCTATTCCTACGAGCAGTACTTC. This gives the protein CASSFSASYSYEQYF.